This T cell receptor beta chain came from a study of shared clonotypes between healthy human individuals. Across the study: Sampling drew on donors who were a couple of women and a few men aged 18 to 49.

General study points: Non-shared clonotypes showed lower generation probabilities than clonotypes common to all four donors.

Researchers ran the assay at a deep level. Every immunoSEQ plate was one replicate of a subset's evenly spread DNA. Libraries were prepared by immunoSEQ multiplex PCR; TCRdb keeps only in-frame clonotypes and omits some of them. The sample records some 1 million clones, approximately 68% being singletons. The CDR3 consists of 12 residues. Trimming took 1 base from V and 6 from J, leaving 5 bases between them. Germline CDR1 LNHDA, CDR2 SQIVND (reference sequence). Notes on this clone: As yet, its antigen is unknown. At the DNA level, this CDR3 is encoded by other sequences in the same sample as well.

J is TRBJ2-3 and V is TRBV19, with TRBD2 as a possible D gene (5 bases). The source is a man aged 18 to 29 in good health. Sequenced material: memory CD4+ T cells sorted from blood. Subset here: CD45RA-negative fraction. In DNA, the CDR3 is TGTGCCAGTAGTATAGGGACTGATACGCAGTATTTT. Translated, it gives CASSIGTDTQYF.